A selection of T cell receptor beta chains follows, all from one sample in a study of CD8+CD57+ T cells in acquired aplastic anemia. TCRdb re-analysed the reads in MiXCR, keeping a single row per CDR3 protein. Of over 150,000 distinct CDR3 sequences listed, 63% are singletons. Material for sequencing was sorted CD4+, CD8+, or CD8+CD57+ T cells (not recorded which) from PBMCs. These receptors all stem from a human donor with aplastic anemia. Each CDR3 is given with its conserved first and last residue. D genes are given only for firm matches. The size field is filled for only some rows; it gives once, few, many or a size class.

clone size,J gene,V gene,D gene,CDR3 DNA,CDR3 protein
-,TRBJ2-3,TRBV7-3,TRBD1,TGTGCCAGCAGTCCCGGTCGGACAGGGAGCACAGATACGCAGTATTTT,CASSPGRTGSTDTQYF
few,TRBJ2-6,TRBV7-9,-,TGTGCCAGCAGCTTAGCGAGGACTCGGTCCGGGGCCAACGTCCTGACTTTC,CASSLARTRSGANVLTF
-,TRBJ2-7,TRBV7-9,TRBD1,TGTGCCAGCAGTTACTCTCGGACAGGCCCAGTGCAGTACTTC,CASSYSRTGPVQYF
few,TRBJ2-7,TRBV7-9,TRBD2,TGTGCCAGCAGCTTAGGACTAGCGGGGACCTACGAGCAGTACTTC,CASSLGLAGTYEQYF
-,TRBJ2-1,TRBV7-9,-,TGTGCCAGCAGCTCCACCACCACCGACTTGTTTGATCTCTTGGCGTACAATGAGCAGTTCTTC,CASSSTTTDLFDLLAYNEQFF
many,TRBJ2-2,TRBV12-3/TRBV12-4,-,TGTGCCAGCAGTCCCCGGCATCGGAGGACCGGGGAGCTGTTTTTT,CASSPRHRRTGELFF
-,TRBJ2-1,TRBV20-1,-,TGCAGTGCTAGATCCAAGGGGGTCAATGAGCAGTTCTTC,CSARSKGVNEQFF
many,TRBJ1-3,TRBV25-1,-,TGTGCCAGCAGTGAATTTAGGGAGGGGAACACCATATATTTT,CASSEFREGNTIYF
-,TRBJ1-5,TRBV19,-,TGTGCCAGTAGTAAAGCGAGGGATCAGCCCCAGCATTTT,CASSKARDQPQHF
-,TRBJ1-1,TRBV19,TRBD1,TGTGCCAGTAGCTCTGGACAGGGACCCGCTTTCTTT,CASSSGQGPAFF
-,TRBJ2-2,TRBV20-1,-,TGCAGTGCTAGAGATTGGGCAGCGGCGAACACCGGGGAGCTGTTTTTT,CSARDWAAANTGELFF
-,TRBJ2-3,TRBV29-1,-,TGCAGCGTTGATGACAGAGGCACAGATACGCAGTATTTT,CSVDDRGTDTQYF
-,TRBJ2-7,TRBV20-1,TRBD1,TGCAGTGCTAGGCGAAGGGACAGCTCCTACGAGCAGTACTTC,CSARRRDSSYEQYF
-,TRBJ2-7,TRBV4-1,TRBD1,TGCGCCAGCAGCCAAGACGGACAGGGATCGTCCGAGCAGTACTTC,CASSQDGQGSSEQYF
-,TRBJ2-1,TRBV27,TRBD1,TGTGCCATCAGCCCGACCCAGGGGGTGGACAATGAGCAGTTCTTC,CAISPTQGVDNEQFF
-,TRBJ2-3,TRBV9,TRBD1,TGTGCCAGCAGGTTAGGGGGCATAGGTACGCAGTATTTT,CASRLGGIGTQYF
-,TRBJ1-1,TRBV5-1,TRBD1,TGCGCCAGCAGCTTGGTTGGACAGGGGACTGAAGCTTTCTTT,CASSLVGQGTEAFF
few,TRBJ1-1,TRBV27,TRBD1,TGTGCCAGCAGCATTTTCCTTCCCGGGACAGAGAACACTGAAGCTTTCTTT,CASSIFLPGTENTEAFF
-,TRBJ1-1,TRBV7-9,-,TGTGCCAGCAGCTCTCTACCACTTGACGAGATTGGGACTGAAGCTTTCTTT,CASSSLPLDEIGTEAFF
-,TRBJ2-5,TRBV19,TRBD2,TGTGCCAGTAGCCCCATAGCGGGAGAATCCCAGTACTTC,CASSPIAGESQYF
few,TRBJ2-2,TRBV4-2,TRBD2,TGTGCCAGCAGCCAAGTAAACGGGGGGACCAGGGGGGAGCTGTTTTTT,CASSQVNGGTRGELFF
-,TRBJ1-6,TRBV6-4,-,TGTGCCAGCAGTGAGTCCGGGGGAGGAAAATCACCCCTCCACTTT,CASSESGGGKSPLHF
-,TRBJ2-7,TRBV20-1,TRBD2,TGCAGTGCTAGAGATGTTGCGGGAGGCCCCTACGAGCAGTACTTC,CSARDVAGGPYEQYF
many,TRBJ2-7,TRBV7-9,-,TGTGCCAGCAGCTTAGCCGGGACCTTCTACGAGCAGTACTTC,CASSLAGTFYEQYF
-,TRBJ2-1,TRBV2,-,TGTGCCAGCAGCGTAGTCGGTTTAGTACCTGAGCGCAATGAGCAGTTCTTC,CASSVVGLVPERNEQFF
-,TRBJ1-5,TRBV7-2,TRBD1,TGTGCCAGCAGCTTAGGGACAGGGGGCGCGGGTCATCAGCCCCAGCATTTT,CASSLGTGGAGHQPQHF
-,TRBJ1-1,TRBV7-6,-,TGTGCCAGCAGCTTAGATTTCCCGTGGGGAACTGAAGCTTTCTTT,CASSLDFPWGTEAFF
-,TRBJ2-2,TRBV5-4,-,TGTGCCAGCAGCTTGGTGGTCGGGGAGCTGTTTTTT,CASSLVVGELFF
many,TRBJ1-1,TRBV4-1,-,TGCGCCAGCAGCCAAGATGGGACGAACACTGAAGCTTTCTTT,CASSQDGTNTEAFF
-,TRBJ2-7,TRBV9,-,TGTGCCAGCAGCGTAGCGGGACGCTCCTACGAGCAGTACTTC,CASSVAGRSYEQYF
-,TRBJ2-5,TRBV12-3/TRBV12-4,-,-,CASSSSGEETQYF
-,TRBJ1-2,TRBV4-2,-,TGTGCCAGCAGCCGAATGGGGACCGACTATGGCTACACCTTC,CASSRMGTDYGYTF
-,TRBJ2-5,TRBV10-3,-,TGTGCCACTACGGATAGGACCCAAGAGACCCAGTACTTC,CATTDRTQETQYF
many,TRBJ1-2,TRBV6-5,-,TGTGCCAGCAGTTACTCGAGGCTATATGGCTACACCTTC,CASSYSRLYGYTF
-,TRBJ2-1,TRBV7-2,TRBD2,TGTGCCAGCAGCTCCCGACTAGCGGGGGGCATCTACAATGAGCAGTTCTTC,CASSSRLAGGIYNEQFF
many,TRBJ2-7,TRBV2,TRBD1,TGTGCCAGCAGCGATGACAGGGTGGGAAACTACGAGCAGTACTTC,CASSDDRVGNYEQYF
-,TRBJ2-3,TRBV25-1,-,TGTGCCAGCAGTGCCCAGCCAAGACGCCGGCCAGATACGCAGTATTTT,CASSAQPRRRPDTQYF
once,TRBJ1-6,TRBV20-1,TRBD1,TGCAGTGCTAGAGTGGGACAGGGTAGTGGAGAATCACCCCTCCACTTT,CSARVGQGSGESPLHF
-,TRBJ1-1,TRBV29-1,-,TGCAGCGTCAGCTACAGCGAGAACACTGAAGCTTTCTTT,CSVSYSENTEAFF
-,TRBJ1-1,TRBV30,-,TGTGCCTGGACTTTAAACACTGAAGCTTTCTTT,CAWTLNTEAFF
-,TRBJ1-6,TRBV2,-,TGTGCCAGCAGTGGAATTCTGCAGGGGTCATCACCCCTCCACTTT,CASSGILQGSSPLHF
-,TRBJ1-1,TRBV6-4,-,TGTGCCAGCGGTGTGGACCAGAACACTGAAGCTTTCTTT,CASGVDQNTEAFF
-,TRBJ1-2,TRBV20-1,-,TGCAGTGCTAGAGATCCCAGGGGTTCTAACTATGGCTACACCTTC,CSARDPRGSNYGYTF
-,TRBJ2-3,TRBV5-1,-,TGCGCCAGCAGCCCGCCGGGACTTGATACGCAGTATTTT,CASSPPGLDTQYF
-,TRBJ2-3,TRBV14,TRBD2,TGTGCCAGCAGCCAAGTATATGGGGGGGGTACGCAGTATTTT,CASSQVYGGGTQYF
-,TRBJ2-7,TRBV15,TRBD2,TGTGCCACCAGCAGAAGCTTGAATAGCGGGGGGCGATCCTACGAGCAGTACTTC,CATSRSLNSGGRSYEQYF
-,TRBJ2-5,TRBV9,-,TGTGCCAGCAGCACCCGGGACGGCGAAGAGACCCAGTACTTC,CASSTRDGEETQYF
once,TRBJ2-7,TRBV7-4,-,TGTGCCAGCAGCTCCCAGGGCAGGGGCGGATCCTACGAGCAGTACTTC,CASSSQGRGGSYEQYF
-,TRBJ1-6,TRBV7-3,-,TGTGCCAGCAGCGAGTGGGGTGGTTCACCCCTCCACTTT,CASSEWGGSPLHF
-,TRBJ2-5,TRBV7-9,TRBD2,TGTGCCAGCAGCGCAAGCGGGGGGAAGGAGACCCAGTACTTC,CASSASGGKETQYF
-,TRBJ1-5,TRBV6-2/TRBV6-3,-,TGTGCCAGCAGTTGGGCCGGGGACGCGGGCAATCAGCCCCAGCATTTT,CASSWAGDAGNQPQHF
many,TRBJ2-4,TRBV2,TRBD2,TGTGCCGTGGAGGGAGGGGACGGGAACATTCAGTACTTC,CAVEGGDGNIQYF
many,TRBJ1-1,TRBV6-1,-,TGTGCCAGCGGGGGGAGGAACACTGAAGCTTTCTTT,CASGGRNTEAFF
-,TRBJ2-1,TRBV10-3,TRBD2,TGTGCCATCAGTACTAGCGGGAGAGACGGTGAGCAGTTCTTC,CAISTSGRDGEQFF
many,TRBJ1-2,TRBV20-1,TRBD1,TGCAGTGCTGGGGGACAGACCCTTGACTATGGCTACACCTTC,CSAGGQTLDYGYTF
few,TRBJ2-7,TRBV7-2,TRBD1,TGTGCCAGCAGCTTAGGGTGGGGACAGGGCGAGCAGTACTTC,CASSLGWGQGEQYF
few,TRBJ2-2,TRBV20-1,-,TGCAGTGCTAGAGCTATGGACACCGGGGAGCTGTTTTTT,CSARAMDTGELFF
few,TRBJ1-6,TRBV7-3,-,TGTGCCAGCAGCTTATTGTCCCGGCAGAACTCACCCCTCCACTTT,CASSLLSRQNSPLHF
few,TRBJ1-6,TRBV10-3,-,TGTGCCATCAGTGTGTCGACCTCTAGTTCACCCCTCCACTTT,CAISVSTSSSPLHF
-,TRBJ2-1,TRBV19,TRBD2,TGTGCCACCCAGGGACTAGCGGATTACAATGAGCAGTTCTTC,CATQGLADYNEQFF